This TCR beta chain came from a study of cytomegalovirus exposure and HLA in healthy donors. This clone was counted a few times. The sample has other DNA sequences that encode this CDR3 too. The PCR was carried out with 60 Vbeta primers and 13 Jbeta primers. Profiling relied on immunoSEQ multiplex PCR, and the TCRdb table lists in-frame clones only, not all of them. The data show about 150,000 clones, less than 9.5% seen once. Trimming took 3 bases from V and 1 from J, leaving 8 bases between them. Germline V gives CDR1 SGDLS, CDR2 YYNGEE. The CDR3 runs to 15 residues. As for the donors, each was a healthy bone marrow donor.

This sequence joins TRBV9 and TRBJ2-6, with D tentatively TRBD1 (6 bases). Sequenced sample: PBMCs. This sequence was found in a male donor in good health and CMV-seronegative. This CDR3 reads CASSATGSGANVLTF. In DNA form, the CDR3 reads TGTGCCAGCAGCGCGACAGGTTCTGGGGCCAACGTCCTGACTTTC.